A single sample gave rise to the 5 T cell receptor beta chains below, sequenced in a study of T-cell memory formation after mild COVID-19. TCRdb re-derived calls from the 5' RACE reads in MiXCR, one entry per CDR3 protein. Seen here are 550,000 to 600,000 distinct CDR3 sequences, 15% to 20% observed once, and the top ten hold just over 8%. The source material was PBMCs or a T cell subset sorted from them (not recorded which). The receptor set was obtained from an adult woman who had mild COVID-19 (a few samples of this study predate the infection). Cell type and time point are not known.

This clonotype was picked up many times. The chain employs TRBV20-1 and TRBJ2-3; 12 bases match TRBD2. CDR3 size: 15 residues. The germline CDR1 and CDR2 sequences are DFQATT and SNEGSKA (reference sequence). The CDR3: CSKVRTSGKEDTQYF. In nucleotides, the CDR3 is TGCAGCAAAGTAAGGACTAGCGGGAAAGAAGATACGCAGTATTTT.

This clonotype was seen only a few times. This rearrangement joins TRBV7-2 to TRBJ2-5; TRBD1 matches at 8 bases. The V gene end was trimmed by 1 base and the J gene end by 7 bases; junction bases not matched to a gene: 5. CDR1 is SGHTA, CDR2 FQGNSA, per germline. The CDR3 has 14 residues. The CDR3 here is CASSLDQGAGTQYF. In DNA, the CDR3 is TGTGCCAGCAGCTTAGACCAGGGGGCGGGGACCCAGTACTTC. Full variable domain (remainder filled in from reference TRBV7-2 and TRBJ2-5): GAGVSQSPSNKVTEKGKDVELRCDPISGHTALYWYRQSLGQGLEFLIYFQGNSAPDKSGLPSDRFSAERTGGSVSTLTIQRTQQEDSAVYLCASSLDQGAGTQYFGPGTRLLVL.

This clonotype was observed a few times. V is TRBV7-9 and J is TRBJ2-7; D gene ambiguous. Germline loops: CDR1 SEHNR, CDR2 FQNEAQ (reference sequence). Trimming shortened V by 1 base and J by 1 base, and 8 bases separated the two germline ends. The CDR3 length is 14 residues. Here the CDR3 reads CASSLVGKSYEQYF. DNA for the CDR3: TGTGCCAGCAGCTTAGTGGGAAAATCCTACGAGCAGTACTTC.

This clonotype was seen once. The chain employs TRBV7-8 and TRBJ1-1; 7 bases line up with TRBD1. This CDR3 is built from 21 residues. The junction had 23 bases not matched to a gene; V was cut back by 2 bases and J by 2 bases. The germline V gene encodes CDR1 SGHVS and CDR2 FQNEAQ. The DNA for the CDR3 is TGTGCCAGCAGCTTAAACCGGGTACGGCGGAAGGACAGGACCGACAACACTGAAGCTTTCTTT. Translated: CASSLNRVRRKDRTDNTEAFF.

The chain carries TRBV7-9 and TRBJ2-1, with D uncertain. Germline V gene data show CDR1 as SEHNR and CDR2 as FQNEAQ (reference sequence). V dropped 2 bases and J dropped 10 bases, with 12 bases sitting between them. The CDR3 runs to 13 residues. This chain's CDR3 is CASSLPPRPEQFF. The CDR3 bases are TGTGCCAGCAGCTTACCGCCCAGACCGGAGCAGTTCTTC.